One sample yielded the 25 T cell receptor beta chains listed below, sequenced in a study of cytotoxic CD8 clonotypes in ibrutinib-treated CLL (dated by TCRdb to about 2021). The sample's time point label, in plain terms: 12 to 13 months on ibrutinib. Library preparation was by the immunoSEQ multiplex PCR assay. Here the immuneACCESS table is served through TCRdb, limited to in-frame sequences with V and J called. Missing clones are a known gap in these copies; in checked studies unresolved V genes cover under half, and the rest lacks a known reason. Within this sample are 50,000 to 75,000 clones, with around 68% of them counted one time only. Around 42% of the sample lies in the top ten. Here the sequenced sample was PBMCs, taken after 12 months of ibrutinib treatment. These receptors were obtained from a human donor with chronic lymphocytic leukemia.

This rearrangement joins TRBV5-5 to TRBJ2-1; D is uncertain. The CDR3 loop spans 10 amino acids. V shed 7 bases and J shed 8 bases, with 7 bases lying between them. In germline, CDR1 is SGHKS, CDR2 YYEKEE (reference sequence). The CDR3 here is CASGSYEQFF. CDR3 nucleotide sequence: TGTGCCAGCGGCTCCTATGAGCAGTTCTTC.

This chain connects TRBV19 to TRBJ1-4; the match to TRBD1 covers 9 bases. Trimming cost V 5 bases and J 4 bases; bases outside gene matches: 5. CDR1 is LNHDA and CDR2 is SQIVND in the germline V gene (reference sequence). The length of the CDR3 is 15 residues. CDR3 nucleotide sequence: TGTGCCAGTAGTGACCTGACAGGGGGTAATGAAAAACTGTTTTTT. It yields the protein CASSDLTGGNEKLFF.

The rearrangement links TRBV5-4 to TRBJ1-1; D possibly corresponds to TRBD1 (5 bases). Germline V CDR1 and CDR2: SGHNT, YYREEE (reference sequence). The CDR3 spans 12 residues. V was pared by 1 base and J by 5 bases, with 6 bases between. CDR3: CASSLRGTEAFF. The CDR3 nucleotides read TGTGCCAGCAGCTTGCGGGGGACTGAAGCTTTCTTT.

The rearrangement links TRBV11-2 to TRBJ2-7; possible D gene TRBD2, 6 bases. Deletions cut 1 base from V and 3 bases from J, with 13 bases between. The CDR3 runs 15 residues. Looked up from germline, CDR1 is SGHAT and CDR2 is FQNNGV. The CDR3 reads CASSLAGDFRYEQYF. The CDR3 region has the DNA TGTGCCAGCAGCTTAGCCGGGGACTTCCGCTACGAGCAGTACTTC.

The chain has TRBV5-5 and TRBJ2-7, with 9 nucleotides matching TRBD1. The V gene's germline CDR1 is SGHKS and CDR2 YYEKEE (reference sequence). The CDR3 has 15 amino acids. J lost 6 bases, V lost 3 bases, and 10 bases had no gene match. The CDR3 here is CASSSAGTGFPEQYF. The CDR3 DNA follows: TGTGCCAGCAGCTCCGCCGGGACAGGGTTTCCCGAGCAGTACTTC.

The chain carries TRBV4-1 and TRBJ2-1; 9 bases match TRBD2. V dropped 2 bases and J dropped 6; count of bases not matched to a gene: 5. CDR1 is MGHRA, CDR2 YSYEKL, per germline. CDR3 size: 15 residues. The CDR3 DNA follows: TGCGCCAGCAGCCAATGGCTAGCGGGACTCAATGAGCAGTTCTTC. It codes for CASSQWLAGLNEQFF.

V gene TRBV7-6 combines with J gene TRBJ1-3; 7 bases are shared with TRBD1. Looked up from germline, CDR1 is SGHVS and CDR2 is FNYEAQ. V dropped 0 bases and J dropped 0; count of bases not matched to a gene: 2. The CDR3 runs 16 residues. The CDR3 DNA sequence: TGTGCCAGCAGCTTAGCGGGGACAGACTCTGGAAACACCATATATTTT. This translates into CASSLAGTDSGNTIYF.

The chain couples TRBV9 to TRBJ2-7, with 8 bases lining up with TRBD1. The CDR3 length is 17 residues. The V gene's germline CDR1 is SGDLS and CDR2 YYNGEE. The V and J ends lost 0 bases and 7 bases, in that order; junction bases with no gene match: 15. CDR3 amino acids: CASSVGGGGQDLREQYF. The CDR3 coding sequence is TGTGCCAGCAGCGTAGGAGGTGGGGGACAGGACTTGAGGGAGCAGTACTTC.

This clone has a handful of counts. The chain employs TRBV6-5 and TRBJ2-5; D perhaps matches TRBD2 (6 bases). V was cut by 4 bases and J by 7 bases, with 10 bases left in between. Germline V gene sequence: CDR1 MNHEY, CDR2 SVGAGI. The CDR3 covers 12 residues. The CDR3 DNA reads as TGTGCCAGCAGTTTTCTCGGGGGGACCCAGTACTTC. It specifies CASSFLGGTQYF.

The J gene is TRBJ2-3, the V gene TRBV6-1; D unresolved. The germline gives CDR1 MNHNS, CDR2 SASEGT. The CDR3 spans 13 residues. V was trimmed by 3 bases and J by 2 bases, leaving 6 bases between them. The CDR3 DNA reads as TGTGCCAGCAGTGATCCAAACACAGATACGCAGTATTTT. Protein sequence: CASSDPNTDTQYF.

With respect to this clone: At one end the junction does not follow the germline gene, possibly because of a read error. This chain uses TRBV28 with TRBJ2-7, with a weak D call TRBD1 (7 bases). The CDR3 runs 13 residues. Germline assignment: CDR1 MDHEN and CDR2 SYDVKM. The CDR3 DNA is TGTGCCAGCAGTTCCGGACAGGCGGCGGGGTTCGACTTC. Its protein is CASSSGQAAGFDF.

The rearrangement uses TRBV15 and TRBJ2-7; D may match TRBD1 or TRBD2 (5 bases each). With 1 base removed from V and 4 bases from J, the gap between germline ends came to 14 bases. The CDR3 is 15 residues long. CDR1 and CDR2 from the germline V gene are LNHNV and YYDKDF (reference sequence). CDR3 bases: TGTGCCACCAGCAGAGGACAGCTAAGAGGGTACGAGCAGTACTTC. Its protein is CATSRGQLRGYEQYF.

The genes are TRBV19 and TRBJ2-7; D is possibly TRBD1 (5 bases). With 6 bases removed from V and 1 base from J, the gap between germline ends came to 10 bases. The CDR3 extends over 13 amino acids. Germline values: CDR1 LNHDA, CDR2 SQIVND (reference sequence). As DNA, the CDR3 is TGTGCCAGTAGCGGACCAGGGTCCTACGAGCAGTACTTC. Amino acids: CASSGPGSYEQYF. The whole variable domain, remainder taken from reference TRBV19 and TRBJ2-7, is DGGITQSPKYLFRKEGQNVTLSCEQNLNHDAMYWYRQDPGQGLRLIYYSQIVNDFQKGDIAEGYSVSREKKESFPLTVTSAQKNPTAFYLCASSGPGSYEQYFGPGTRLTVT.

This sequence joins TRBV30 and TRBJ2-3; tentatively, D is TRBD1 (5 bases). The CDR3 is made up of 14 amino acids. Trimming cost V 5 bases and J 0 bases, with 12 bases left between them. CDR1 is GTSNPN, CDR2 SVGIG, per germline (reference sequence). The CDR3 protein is CAWRDSYSTDTQYF. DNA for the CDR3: TGTGCCTGGCGTGACAGTTATAGCACAGATACGCAGTATTTT.

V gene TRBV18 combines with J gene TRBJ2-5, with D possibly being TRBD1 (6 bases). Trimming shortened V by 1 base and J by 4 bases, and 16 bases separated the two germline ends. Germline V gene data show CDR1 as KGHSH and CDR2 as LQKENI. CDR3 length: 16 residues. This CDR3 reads CASSPLDTGLSETQYF. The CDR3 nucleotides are TGTGCCAGCTCACCACTTGATACAGGGTTATCAGAGACCCAGTACTTC.

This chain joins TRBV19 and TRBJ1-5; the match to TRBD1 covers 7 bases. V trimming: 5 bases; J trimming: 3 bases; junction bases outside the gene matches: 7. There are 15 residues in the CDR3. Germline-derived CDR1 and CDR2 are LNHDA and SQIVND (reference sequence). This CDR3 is CASSYREGANQPQHF. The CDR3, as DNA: TGTGCCAGTAGTTACAGGGAGGGGGCCAATCAGCCCCAGCATTTT.

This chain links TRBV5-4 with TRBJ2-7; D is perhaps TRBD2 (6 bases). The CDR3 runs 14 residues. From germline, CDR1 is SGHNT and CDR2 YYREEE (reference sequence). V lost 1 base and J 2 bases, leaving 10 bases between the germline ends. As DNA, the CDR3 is TGTGCCAGCAGCTTGACCCCGGGAGCCTACGAGCAGTACTTC. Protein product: CASSLTPGAYEQYF.

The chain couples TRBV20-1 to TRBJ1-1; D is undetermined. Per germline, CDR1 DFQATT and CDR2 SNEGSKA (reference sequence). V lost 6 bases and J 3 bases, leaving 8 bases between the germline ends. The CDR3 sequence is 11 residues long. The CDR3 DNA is TGCAGTGCCCTTAGGGACACTGAAGCTTTCTTT. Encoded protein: CSALRDTEAFF.

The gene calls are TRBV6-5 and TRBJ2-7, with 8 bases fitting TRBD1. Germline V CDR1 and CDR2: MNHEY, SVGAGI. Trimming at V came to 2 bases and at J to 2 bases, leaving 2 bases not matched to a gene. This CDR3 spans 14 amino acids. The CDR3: CASSYADRAYEQYF. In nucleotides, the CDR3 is TGTGCCAGCAGTTACGCGGACAGGGCCTACGAGCAGTACTTC.

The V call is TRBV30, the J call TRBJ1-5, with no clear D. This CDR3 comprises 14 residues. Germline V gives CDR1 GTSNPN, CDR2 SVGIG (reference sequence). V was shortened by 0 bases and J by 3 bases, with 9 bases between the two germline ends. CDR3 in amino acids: CAWSVGGDNQPQHF. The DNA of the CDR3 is TGTGCCTGGAGTGTTGGAGGAGACAATCAGCCCCAGCATTTT. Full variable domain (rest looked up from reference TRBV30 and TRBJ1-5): SQTIHQWPATLVQPVGSPLSLECTVEGTSNPNLYWYRQAAGRGLQLLFYSVGIGQISSEVPQNLSASRPQDRQFILSSKKLLLSDSGFYLCAWSVGGDNQPQHFGDGTRLSIL.

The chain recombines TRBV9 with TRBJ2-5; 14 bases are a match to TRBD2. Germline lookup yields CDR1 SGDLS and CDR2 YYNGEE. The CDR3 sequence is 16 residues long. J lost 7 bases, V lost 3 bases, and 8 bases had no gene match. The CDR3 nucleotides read TGTGCCAGCAGCGGGGGACTAGCGGGGGCCGAGGTGACCCAGTACTTC. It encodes CASSGGLAGAEVTQYF. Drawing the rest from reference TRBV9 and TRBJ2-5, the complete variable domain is DSGVTQTPKHLITATGQRVTLRCSPRSGDLSVYWYQQSLDQGLQFLIQYYNGEERAKGNILERFSAQQFPDLHSELNLSSLELGDSALYFCASSGGLAGAEVTQYFGPGTRLLVL.

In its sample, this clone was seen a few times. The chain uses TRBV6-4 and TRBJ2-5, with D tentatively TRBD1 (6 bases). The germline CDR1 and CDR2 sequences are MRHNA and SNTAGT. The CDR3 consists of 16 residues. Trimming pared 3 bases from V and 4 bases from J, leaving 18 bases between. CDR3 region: CASSEIVAGDGETQYF. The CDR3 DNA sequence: TGTGCCAGCAGTGAAATCGTAGCAGGGGATGGAGAGACCCAGTACTTC.

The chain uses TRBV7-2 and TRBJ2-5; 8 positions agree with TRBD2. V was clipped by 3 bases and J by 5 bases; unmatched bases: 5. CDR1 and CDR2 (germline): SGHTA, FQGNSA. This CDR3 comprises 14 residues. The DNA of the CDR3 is TGTGCCAGCAGCTTTAGCGGGATTGGCGAGACCCAGTACTTC. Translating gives CASSFSGIGETQYF. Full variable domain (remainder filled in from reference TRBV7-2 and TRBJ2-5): GAGVSQSPSNKVTEKGKDVELRCDPISGHTALYWYRQSLGQGLEFLIYFQGNSAPDKSGLPSDRFSAERTGGSVSTLTIQRTQQEDSAVYLCASSFSGIGETQYFGPGTRLLVL.

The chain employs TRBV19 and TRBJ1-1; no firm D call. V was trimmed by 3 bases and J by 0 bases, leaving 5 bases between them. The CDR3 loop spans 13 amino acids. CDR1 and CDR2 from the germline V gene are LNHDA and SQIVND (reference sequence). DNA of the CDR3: TGTGCCAGTAGTATCAGCGTGAACACTGAAGCTTTCTTT. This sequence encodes CASSISVNTEAFF. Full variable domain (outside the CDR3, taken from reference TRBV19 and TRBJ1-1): DGGITQSPKYLFRKEGQNVTLSCEQNLNHDAMYWYRQDPGQGLRLIYYSQIVNDFQKGDIAEGYSVSREKKESFPLTVTSAQKNPTAFYLCASSISVNTEAFFGQGTRLTVV.

CDR3 DNA: TGTGCCAGCAGCCAAGTAATGAGCGGGAGAGACGAGCAGTACTTC. This translates into CASSQVMSGRDEQYF. This chain connects TRBV4-2 to TRBJ2-7; 8 nucleotides line up with TRBD2. V gave up 1 base and J gave up 5 bases; unmatched junction bases: 7. CDR1 and CDR2 from the germline V gene are LGHNA and YNFKEQ. The CDR3 runs to 15 residues.